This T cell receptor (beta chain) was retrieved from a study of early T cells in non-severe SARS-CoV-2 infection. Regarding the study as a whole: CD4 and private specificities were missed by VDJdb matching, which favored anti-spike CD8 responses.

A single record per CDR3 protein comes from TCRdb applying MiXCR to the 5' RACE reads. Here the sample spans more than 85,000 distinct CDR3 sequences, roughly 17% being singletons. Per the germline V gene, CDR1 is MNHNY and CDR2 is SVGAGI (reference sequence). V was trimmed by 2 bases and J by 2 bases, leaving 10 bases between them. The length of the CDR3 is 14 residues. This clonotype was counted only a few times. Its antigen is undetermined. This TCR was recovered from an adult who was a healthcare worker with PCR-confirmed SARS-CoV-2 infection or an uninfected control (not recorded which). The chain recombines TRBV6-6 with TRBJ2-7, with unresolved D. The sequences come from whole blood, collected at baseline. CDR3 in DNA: TGTGCCAGCAGTTACGCGCCAGGAACCTACGAGCAGTACTTC. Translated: CASSYAPGTYEQYF.